In this sample, the clone carrying this TCR beta chain turned up many times. What it binds is not known. TCR beta CDR3 region amplification was performed from RNA transcripts. In the first-round RT-PCR of the TCR CDR3, the HTBI primer set was used. TCRdb independently ran MiXCR on the multiplex PCR reads; one entry per CDR3 protein. This table holds around 520,000 distinct CDR3 sequences, around 24% found once. Exclusion criteria comprised uncontrolled infection, other autoimmune disease, pregnancy or lactation. Thyroid ultrasound, orbital computed tomography, clinical symptoms, and serum thyroxine and TRAb underpinned diagnoses. The data are from a study of T cells in Graves' hyperthyroidism and ophthalmopathy. Study details: Once the initial diagnosis was made, peripheral blood was obtained before any treatment. Notes on the study in general: Progression to ophthalmopathy was predicted a median of approximately 6.4 months early.

Unmatched junction bases numbered 6, after V lost 1 base and J lost 2 bases. This CDR3 has 18 residues. The germline V gene has CDR1 MGHRA and CDR2 YSYEKL. The chain has TRBV4-1 and TRBJ2-7, with 15 bases identical to TRBD2. The sequence derives from a woman in her thirties with Graves' ophthalmopathy. Sequences were obtained from blood. DNA for the CDR3: TGCGCCAGCAGCCAAGTGAAAGGACTAGCGGGGGGGCCCTACGAGCAGTACTTC. Its protein is CASSQVKGLAGGPYEQYF.